Below, 8 T cell receptor beta chains from the same sample are listed, as sequenced in a study of cytomegalovirus exposure and HLA in healthy donors. The study ran its PCR with 60 Vbeta and 13 Jbeta primers. TCRdb's copy holds only in-frame clones and misses some; the assay was immunoSEQ multiplex PCR. The data show about 100,000 clones, 65% to 90% seen once. Sequencing was performed on PBMCs. Every receptor here comes from a woman in her late teens or twenties in good health and CMV-seronegative.

In its sample, this clone was seen a few times. The chain employs TRBV6-1 and TRBJ2-7; 7 nucleotides agree with TRBD1. Trimming removed 4 bases from V and 0 bases from J; junction bases left unmatched: 6. The CDR3 contains 15 residues. CDR1 is MNHNS, CDR2 SASEGT, per germline. The CDR3, as DNA: TGTGCCAGCAGTGTTAGAGACAGGGCCTCCTACGAGCAGTACTTC. Translated: CASSVRDRASYEQYF.

This clone turned up a few times. V and J are TRBV4-3 and TRBJ2-3; TRBD2 is a possible D gene (5 bases). The V end was cut by 4 bases, the J end by 3 bases, with 14 bases between. In germline, CDR1 is LGHNA, CDR2 YSLEER. The CDR3 is made up of 15 amino acids. The CDR3, as DNA: TGCGCCAGCAGCCGCGAGGGTCTGGTGACAGATACGCAGTATTTT. This gives the protein CASSREGLVTDTQYF.

With regard to this clone: Germline and junction disagree at one end, which may indicate a read error. The rearrangement uses TRBV6-1 and TRBJ2-1, with a weak D call TRBD2 (7 bases). This CDR3 has 14 amino acids. Germline loops: CDR1 MNHNS, CDR2 SASEGT. CDR3 nucleotides: TGTGCCAGCAGTGAATCGGGGGGCTACGATGAGCAGTTCTTC. It encodes CASSESGGYDEQFF.

There are a few counts of this clone. This chain links TRBV7-8 with TRBJ1-1, with 9 bases identical to TRBD1. V lost 5 bases, J lost 8 bases, and 3 bases stayed unmatched. The CDR3 is made up of 12 amino acids. Germline-derived CDR1 and CDR2 are SGHVS and FQNEAQ. DNA of the CDR3: TGTGCCAGCAGCAGGACAGGGGAGGAAGCTTTCTTT. It codes for CASSRTGEEAFF. The whole variable domain, filled in from reference TRBV7-8 and TRBJ1-1, reads GAGVSQSPRYKVAKRGQDVALRCDPISGHVSLFWYQQALGQGPEFLTYFQNEAQLDKSGLPSDRFFAERPEGSVSTLKIQRTQQEDSAVYLCASSRTGEEAFFGQGTRLTVV.

This clone was picked up a small number of times. The rearrangement joins TRBV4-2 to TRBJ2-5; 7 bases fit TRBD2. Germline-derived CDR1 and CDR2 are LGHNA and YNFKEQ. CDR3 size: 15 residues. V gave up 4 bases and J gave up 5 bases; unmatched junction bases: 10. The CDR3 DNA reads TGTGCCAGCAGCCCATATTCTACTAGCGAGGAGACCCAGTACTTC. It is translated as CASSPYSTSEETQYF.

This rearrangement joins TRBV4-2 to TRBJ2-5, with 14 bases that match TRBD2. The J call may not be correct, given that the DNA end is closer to TRBJ2-7. This CDR3 region has 17 residues. The V gene's germline CDR1 is LGHNA and CDR2 YNFKEQ. The CDR3 sequence is CASSQVGTSGSQYEQYF. CDR3 DNA: TGTGCCAGCAGCCAAGTGGGGACTAGCGGGAGTCAATACGAGCAGTACTTC.

Here the CDR3 DNA reads TGTGCCAGTAAAACAGGGGAGGAGGCTCAGCCCCAGCATTTT. It yields the protein CASKTGEEAQPQHF. This rearrangement joins TRBV6-1 to TRBJ1-5; 7 bases align to TRBD1. The ends lost 9 bases at V and 6 bases at J; junction bases unmatched: 11. The CDR3 spans 14 residues. In germline, CDR1 is MNHNS, CDR2 SASEGT.

The chain carries TRBV11-2 and TRBJ2-7, with 9 bases aligning to TRBD1. The CDR3 runs 13 residues. Germline loops: CDR1 SGHAT, CDR2 FQNNGV. The junction had 1 base not matched to a gene; V was cut back by 4 bases and J by 3 bases. The DNA for the CDR3 is TGTGCCAGCAGCTCGGGACAGGGCTACGAGCAGTACTTC. It is translated as CASSSGQGYEQYF.